The 27 T cell receptor beta chains given below trace back to one sample, sequenced in a study of T cells in Graves' hyperthyroidism and ophthalmopathy. Template material for amplifying TCR beta CDR3 regions consisted of RNA transcripts. A first-round RT-PCR of the TCR CDR3 used the HTBI primer set. TCRdb redid the calling of the multiplex PCR reads with MiXCR, one entry per CDR3 protein. The sample lists 400,000 or so distinct CDR3 sequences; more than 12% were seen once. Material for sequencing was blood. These receptors were collected from a woman in her 30s with Graves' ophthalmopathy.

This clonotype was observed a handful of times. This chain uses TRBV20-1 with TRBJ2-1; 8 bases fit TRBD1. The V and J ends lost 6 bases and 5 bases, in that order; junction bases with no gene match: 6. Germline assignment: CDR1 DFQATT and CDR2 SNEGSKA (reference sequence). The CDR3 extends over 13 amino acids. This CDR3 reads CSAAGQVDNEQFF. The DNA for the CDR3 is TGCAGTGCCGCGGGACAGGTTGACAATGAGCAGTTCTTC.

This chain joins TRBV7-2 and TRBJ1-2; D call uncertain. The CDR3 extends over 15 amino acids. Trimming shortened V by 5 bases and J by 7 bases, and 20 bases separated the two germline ends. Germline V lookup: CDR1 SGHTA, CDR2 FQGNSA. The DNA of the CDR3 is TGTGCCAGCAGCCAACCATCCCTTGGGGAGGGTGGCTACACCTTC. Protein product: CASSQPSLGEGGYTF.

In its sample, this clonotype was seen many times. This chain links TRBV10-3 with TRBJ2-7; D might be TRBD2 (6 bases). From germline, CDR1 is ENHRY and CDR2 SYGVKD. Trimming shortened V by 6 bases and J by 1 base, and 10 bases separated the two germline ends. The CDR3 extends over 13 amino acids. DNA of the CDR3: TGTGCCATCAGGGAGGCGGGGTCCTACGAGCAGTACTTC. This gives the protein CAIREAGSYEQYF.

This clonotype was recorded many times. CDR3 sequence: CASSLDSWRDQPQHF. The CDR3, as DNA: TGTGCCAGCAGCTTGGACAGTTGGAGGGATCAGCCCCAGCATTTT. This chain uses TRBV5-5 with TRBJ1-5; D not resolved. The CDR3 runs to 15 residues. Germline CDR1 and CDR2: SGHKS and YYEKEE (reference sequence). V shed 0 bases and J shed 5 bases, with 12 bases lying between them.

This clonotype was found many times. This sequence joins TRBV5-4 and TRBJ2-3, with 10 bases matching TRBD2. The CDR3 length is 16 residues. The trim removed 1 base at V and 1 base at J, leaving 3 bases unmatched. Germline V lookup: CDR1 SGHNT, CDR2 YYREEE (reference sequence). This chain's CDR3 is CASSLRLAGGTDTQYF. DNA of the CDR3: TGTGCCAGCAGCTTGCGGCTAGCGGGGGGCACAGATACGCAGTATTTT.

This clonotype was observed many times. The chain joins TRBV20-1 to TRBJ2-3, with 11 bases fitting TRBD2. The CDR3 contains 20 residues. Per germline, CDR1 DFQATT and CDR2 SNEGSKA (reference sequence). Germline trimming cut 4 bases from V and 6 bases from J; bases unmatched to any gene: 24. CDR3: CSAKRRIGDKLAGDLDTQYF. Written as DNA, the CDR3 is TGCAGTGCTAAGCGACGGATAGGCGACAAACTAGCGGGGGACCTCGATACGCAGTATTTT.

Only a few counts were recorded for this clonotype. The V and J genes are TRBV6-5 and TRBJ2-7; no reliable D call. V was trimmed by 0 bases and J by 3 bases, leaving 12 bases between them. This CDR3 is 15 amino acids long. Germline CDR1 MNHEY, CDR2 SVGAGI. The CDR3 DNA reads TGTGCCAGCAGTTACTCGAGATCCTTGGTCTACGAGCAGTACTTC. The encoded protein is CASSYSRSLVYEQYF.

The chain employs TRBV9 and TRBJ2-3; no reliable D call. This CDR3 spans 15 amino acids. The V end was cut by 4 bases, the J end by 4 bases, with 16 bases between. Germline V gene data show CDR1 as SGDLS and CDR2 as YYNGEE. In DNA, the CDR3 is TGTGCCAGCAGCCCTTCAAGGCAAGCAGCAGATACGCAGTATTTT. This gives the protein CASSPSRQAADTQYF.

This clonotype was seen more than once but under ten times. This chain uses TRBV24-1 with TRBJ2-5; 11 bases agree with TRBD2. The germline CDR1 and CDR2 sequences are KGHDR and SFDVKD. There are 16 residues in the CDR3. J was trimmed by 2 bases and V by 4 bases; bases with no gene match: 5. CDR3 nucleotides: TGTGCCACCAGTGAACCTAGCGGGGGGCAACAAGAGACCCAGTACTTC. It codes for CATSEPSGGQQETQYF.

This clonotype was detected only a few times. The chain joins TRBV29-1 to TRBJ2-3; D is undetermined. V was clipped by 7 bases and J by 0 bases, with 11 bases between them. This CDR3 has 13 amino acids. Germline-derived CDR1 and CDR2 are SQVTM and ANQGSEA. The CDR3 protein is CSAGSRSTDTQYF. CDR3 bases: TGCAGCGCTGGTAGCCGTAGCACAGATACGCAGTATTTT.

This clonotype was recorded at least ten times. The V call is TRBV2, the J call TRBJ1-2, with 9 nucleotides matching TRBD1. Per the germline V gene, CDR1 is SNHLY and CDR2 is FYNNEI. There are 13 residues in the CDR3. Unmatched junction bases numbered 2, after V lost 3 bases and J lost 6 bases. Here the CDR3 reads CASSDDRGDGYTF. CDR3 sequence (DNA): TGTGCCAGCAGTGATGACAGGGGGGATGGCTACACCTTC.

This clonotype was counted at least ten times. The chain couples TRBV7-9 to TRBJ2-7; TRBD2 aligns across 8 bases. The junction had 6 bases not matched to a gene; V was cut back by 2 bases and J by 6 bases. This CDR3 is built from 14 residues. Germline V CDR1 and CDR2: SEHNR, FQNEAQ (reference sequence). The CDR3 here is CASSLTGGPGEQYF. CDR3 DNA: TGTGCCAGCAGCTTAACGGGGGGGCCGGGCGAGCAGTACTTC.

In its sample, this clonotype was seen many times. The gene calls are TRBV30 and TRBJ1-1; the match to TRBD1 covers 7 bases. Looked up from germline, CDR1 is GTSNPN and CDR2 is SVGIG (reference sequence). The J segment lost 0 bases and the V segment lost 3 bases, leaving 7 bases of the junction unmatched. This CDR3 is 15 amino acids long. CDR3 DNA: TGTGCCTGGAGGCGTTGGGACAGATTGAACACTGAAGCTTTCTTT. Its translation: CAWRRWDRLNTEAFF.

Many counts were recorded for this clonotype. The V gene is TRBV20-1, the J gene TRBJ1-4, with 7 bases aligning to TRBD1. Per the germline V gene, CDR1 is DFQATT and CDR2 is SNEGSKA (reference sequence). Germline trimming cut 6 bases from V and 8 bases from J; bases unmatched to any gene: 12. The CDR3 spans 14 residues. In nucleotides, the CDR3 is TGCAGTGCCCCCCCGGCAGGGGGTTACGAAAAACTGTTTTTT. It is translated as CSAPPAGGYEKLFF.

This clonotype has at least ten counts. The chain couples TRBV20-1 to TRBJ1-2; D unclear. V shed 6 bases and J shed 11 bases, with 10 bases lying between them. Germline-derived CDR1 and CDR2 are DFQATT and SNEGSKA (reference sequence). CDR3 size: 9 residues. The CDR3 DNA reads TGCAGTGCACCTGACCGGTACACCTTC. Its translation: CSAPDRYTF.

This chain joins TRBV3-1 and TRBJ2-1, with 10 bases lining up with TRBD1. CDR3 length equals 14 residues. The germline V gene encodes CDR1 LGHDT and CDR2 YNNKEL (reference sequence). With 2 bases clipped from V and 7 bases from J, the junction kept 2 bases outside the gene matches. The CDR3 sequence: CASSQPDRGNEQFF. The CDR3 DNA follows: TGTGCCAGCAGCCAACCGGACAGGGGGAATGAGCAGTTCTTC.

In its sample, this clonotype was seen many times. The chain couples TRBV11-2 to TRBJ2-7; no clear D gene. The CDR3 is 14 residues long. Germline V lookup: CDR1 SGHAT, CDR2 FQNNGV. The germline V and J ends were trimmed by 4 bases and 3 bases, with 13 bases remaining between them. In nucleotides, the CDR3 is TGTGCCAGCAGCTCCTCACCTGCAGGCTACGAGCAGTACTTC. It encodes CASSSSPAGYEQYF.

This clonotype has a count of ten or more. V and J are TRBV12-3 or TRBV12-4 and TRBJ2-2; 10 bases match TRBD2. The CDR3 sequence is 16 residues long. Trimming removed 11 bases from V and 0 bases from J; junction bases left unmatched: 9. The CDR3 sequence is CASITSGGANTGELFF. For the CDR3, the DNA is TGTGCCTCAATCACGAGCGGGGGGGCGAACACCGGGGAGCTGTTTTTT.

This clonotype was detected ten times or more. The chain couples TRBV28 to TRBJ2-4; D possibly matches TRBD1 or TRBD2 (5 bases each). CDR1 is MDHEN, CDR2 SYDVKM, per germline. Trimming left V 2 bases short and J 2 bases short, with 7 bases between. The CDR3 length is 14 residues. The DNA of the CDR3 is TGTGCCAGCAGTTTAGGGGGTACCAAAAACATTCAGTACTTC. Translation: CASSLGGTKNIQYF.

This clonotype has just a few counts. V gene TRBV7-2 combines with J gene TRBJ2-7; possibly TRBD1 for D (6 bases). The length of the CDR3 is 14 residues. Germline V lookup: CDR1 SGHTA, CDR2 FQGNSA. Trimming stripped 1 base from V and 7 bases from J, with 14 bases between. This CDR3 reads CASSLETGLGEQYF. The DNA for the CDR3 is TGTGCCAGCAGCTTAGAAACAGGGCTGGGGGAGCAGTACTTC.

This clonotype was seen many times. The genes are TRBV20-1 and TRBJ1-2; perhaps TRBD1 as D (5 bases). Trimming took off 1 base at V and 1 base at J, with 22 bases between the two ends. The CDR3 covers 18 residues. Germline CDR1 and CDR2: DFQATT and SNEGSKA (reference sequence). This CDR3 is CSARGGGVGGPINYGYTF. The CDR3, as DNA: TGCAGTGCTAGAGGGGGCGGGGTCGGAGGCCCAATTAACTATGGCTACACCTTC.

This chain links TRBV11-2 with TRBJ2-7, with unresolved D. CDR1 and CDR2 (germline): SGHAT, FQNNGV. With 5 bases removed from V and 5 bases from J, the gap between germline ends came to 7 bases. The CDR3 is made up of 11 amino acids. The CDR3, as DNA: TGTGCCAGCAGCGAATATAACGAGCAGTACTTC. Translated: CASSEYNEQYF.

This clonotype was seen repeatedly, ten times or more. The gene calls are TRBV27 and TRBJ2-7; D is tentatively TRBD1 or TRBD2 (6 bases each). Germline CDR1 is MNHEY and CDR2 is SMNVEV (reference sequence). The CDR3 spans 15 residues. The V gene lost 1 base and the J gene lost 0 bases, with 10 bases spanning the gap. The CDR3 loop is CASSLLGGSSYEQYF. The CDR3, as DNA: TGTGCCAGCAGTTTATTAGGGGGGAGCTCCTACGAGCAGTACTTC.

The sample holds many counts of this clonotype. The gene calls are TRBV2 and TRBJ1-1; the D gene is possibly TRBD1 (6 bases). CDR3 length equals 15 residues. V shed 6 bases and J shed 11 bases, with 25 bases lying between them. In germline, CDR1 is SNHLY, CDR2 FYNNEI. The CDR3 loop is CASSHPLDSLWGAFF. As DNA, the CDR3 is TGTGCCAGCAGCCATCCCCTGGACAGTCTGTGGGGGGCTTTCTTT.

This clonotype came up many times. V is TRBV11-2 and J is TRBJ2-7; D might be TRBD1 (6 bases). Germline CDR1 is SGHAT and CDR2 is FQNNGV. The CDR3 runs to 13 residues. Trimming removed 5 bases at V and 2 bases at J, with 10 bases between. CDR3 sequence: CASSPDSPYEQYF. DNA for the CDR3: TGTGCCAGCAGCCCGGACAGCCCCTACGAGCAGTACTTC.

In this sample, this clonotype turned up many times. The genes are TRBV28 and TRBJ2-1; D perhaps matches TRBD1 (6 bases). V was clipped by 2 bases and J by 6 bases, with 11 bases between them. From germline, CDR1 is MDHEN and CDR2 SYDVKM. The CDR3 has 14 amino acids. DNA for the CDR3: TGTGCCAGCAGTTTACCCCCCAGGGGCAATGAGCAGTTCTTC. Translating gives CASSLPPRGNEQFF.

This clonotype was observed many times. This chain links TRBV20-1 with TRBJ2-5; TRBD2 agrees at 11 bases. Per the germline V gene, CDR1 is DFQATT and CDR2 is SNEGSKA (reference sequence). The CDR3 has 15 amino acids. With V trimmed by 5 bases and J by 1 base, 6 bases remained unmatched. Written as DNA, the CDR3 is TGCAGTGCTTTTTCTAGCGGGGGGCGCCAAGAGACCCAGTACTTC. Translating it yields CSAFSSGGRQETQYF.